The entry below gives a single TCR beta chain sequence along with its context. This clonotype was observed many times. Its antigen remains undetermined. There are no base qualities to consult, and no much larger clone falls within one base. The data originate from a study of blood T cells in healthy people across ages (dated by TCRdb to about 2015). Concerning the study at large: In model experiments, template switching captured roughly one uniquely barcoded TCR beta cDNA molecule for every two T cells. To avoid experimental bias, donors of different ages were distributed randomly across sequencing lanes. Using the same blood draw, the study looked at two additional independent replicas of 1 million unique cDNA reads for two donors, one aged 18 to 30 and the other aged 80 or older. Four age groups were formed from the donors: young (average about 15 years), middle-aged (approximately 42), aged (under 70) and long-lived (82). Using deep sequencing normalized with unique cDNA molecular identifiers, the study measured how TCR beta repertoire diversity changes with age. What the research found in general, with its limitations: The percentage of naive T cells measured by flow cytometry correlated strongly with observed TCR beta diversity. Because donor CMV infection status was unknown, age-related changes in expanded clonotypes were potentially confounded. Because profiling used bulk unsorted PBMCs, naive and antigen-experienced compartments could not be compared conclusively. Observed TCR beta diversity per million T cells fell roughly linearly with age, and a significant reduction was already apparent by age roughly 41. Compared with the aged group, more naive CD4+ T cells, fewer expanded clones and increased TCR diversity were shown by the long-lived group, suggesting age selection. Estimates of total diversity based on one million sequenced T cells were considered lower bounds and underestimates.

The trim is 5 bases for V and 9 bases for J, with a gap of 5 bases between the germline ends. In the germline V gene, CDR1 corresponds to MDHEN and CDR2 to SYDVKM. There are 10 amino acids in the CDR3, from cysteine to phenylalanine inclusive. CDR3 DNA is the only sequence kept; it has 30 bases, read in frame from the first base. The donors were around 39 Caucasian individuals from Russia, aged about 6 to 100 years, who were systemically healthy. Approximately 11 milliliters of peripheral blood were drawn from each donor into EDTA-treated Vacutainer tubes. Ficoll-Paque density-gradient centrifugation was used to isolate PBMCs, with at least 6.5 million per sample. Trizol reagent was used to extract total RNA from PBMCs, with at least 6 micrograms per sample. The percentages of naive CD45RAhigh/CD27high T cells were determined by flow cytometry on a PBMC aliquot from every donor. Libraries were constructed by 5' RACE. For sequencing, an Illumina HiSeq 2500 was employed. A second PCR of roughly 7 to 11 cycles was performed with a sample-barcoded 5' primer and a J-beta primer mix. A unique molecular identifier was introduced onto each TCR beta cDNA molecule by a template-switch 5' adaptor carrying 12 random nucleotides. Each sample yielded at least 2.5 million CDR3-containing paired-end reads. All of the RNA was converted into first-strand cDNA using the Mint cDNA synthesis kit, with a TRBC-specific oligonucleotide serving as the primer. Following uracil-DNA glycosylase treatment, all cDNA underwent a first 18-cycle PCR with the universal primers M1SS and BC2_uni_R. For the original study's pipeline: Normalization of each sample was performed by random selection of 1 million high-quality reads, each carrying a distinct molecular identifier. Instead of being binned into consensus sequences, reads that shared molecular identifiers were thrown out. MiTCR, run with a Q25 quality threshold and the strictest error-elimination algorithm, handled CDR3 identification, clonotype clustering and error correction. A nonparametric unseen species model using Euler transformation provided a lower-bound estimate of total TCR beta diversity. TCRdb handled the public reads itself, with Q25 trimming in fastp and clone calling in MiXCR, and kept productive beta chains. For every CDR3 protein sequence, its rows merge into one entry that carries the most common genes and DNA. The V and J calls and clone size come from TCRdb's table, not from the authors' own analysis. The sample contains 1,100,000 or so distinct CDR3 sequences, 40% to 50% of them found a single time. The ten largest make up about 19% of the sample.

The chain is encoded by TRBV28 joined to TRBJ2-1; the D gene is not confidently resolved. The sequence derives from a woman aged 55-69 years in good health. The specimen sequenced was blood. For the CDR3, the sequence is CASSDGEQFF. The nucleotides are TGTGCCAGCAGTGACGGTGAGCAGTTCTTC.